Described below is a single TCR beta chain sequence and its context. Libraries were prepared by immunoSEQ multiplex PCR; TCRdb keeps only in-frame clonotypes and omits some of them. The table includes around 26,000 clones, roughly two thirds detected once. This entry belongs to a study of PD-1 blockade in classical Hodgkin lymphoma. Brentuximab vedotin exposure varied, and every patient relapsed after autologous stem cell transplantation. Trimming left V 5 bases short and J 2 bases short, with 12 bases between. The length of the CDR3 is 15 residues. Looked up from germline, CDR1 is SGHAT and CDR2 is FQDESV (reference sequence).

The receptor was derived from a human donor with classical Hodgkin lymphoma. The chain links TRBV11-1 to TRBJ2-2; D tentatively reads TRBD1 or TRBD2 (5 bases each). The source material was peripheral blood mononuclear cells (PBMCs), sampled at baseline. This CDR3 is CASSAPGTNTGELFF. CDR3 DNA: TGTGCCAGCAGCGCCCCAGGGACCAACACCGGGGAGCTGTTTTTT.